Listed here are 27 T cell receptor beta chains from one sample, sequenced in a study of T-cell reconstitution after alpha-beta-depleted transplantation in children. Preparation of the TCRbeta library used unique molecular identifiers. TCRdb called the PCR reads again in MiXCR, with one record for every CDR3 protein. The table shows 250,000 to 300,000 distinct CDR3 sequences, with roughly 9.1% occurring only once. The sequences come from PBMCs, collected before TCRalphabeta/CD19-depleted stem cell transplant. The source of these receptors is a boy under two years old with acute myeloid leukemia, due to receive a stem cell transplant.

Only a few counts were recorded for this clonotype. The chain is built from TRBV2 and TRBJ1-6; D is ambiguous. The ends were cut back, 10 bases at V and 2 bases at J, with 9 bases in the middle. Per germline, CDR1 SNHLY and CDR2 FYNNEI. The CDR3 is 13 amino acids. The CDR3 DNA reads TGTGCCATCGATCGGACCTATAATTCACCCCTCCACTTT. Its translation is CAIDRTYNSPLHF.

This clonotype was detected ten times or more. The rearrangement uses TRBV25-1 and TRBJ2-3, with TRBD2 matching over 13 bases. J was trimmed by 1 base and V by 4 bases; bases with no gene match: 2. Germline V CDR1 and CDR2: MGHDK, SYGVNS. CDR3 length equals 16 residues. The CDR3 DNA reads TGTGCCAGCAGTGGGGGACTAGCGGGACGCACAGATACGCAGTATTTT. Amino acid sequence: CASSGGLAGRTDTQYF.

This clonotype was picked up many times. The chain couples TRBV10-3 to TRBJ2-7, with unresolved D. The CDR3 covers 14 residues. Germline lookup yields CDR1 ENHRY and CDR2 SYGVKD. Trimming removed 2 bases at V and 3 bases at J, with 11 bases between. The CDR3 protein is CAISEASSVYEQYF. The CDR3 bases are TGTGCCATCAGTGAGGCCAGTTCGGTCTACGAGCAGTACTTC.

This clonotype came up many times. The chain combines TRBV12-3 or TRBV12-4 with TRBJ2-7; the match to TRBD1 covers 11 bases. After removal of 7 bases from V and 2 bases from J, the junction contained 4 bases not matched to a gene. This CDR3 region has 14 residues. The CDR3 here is CASTWDRGAYEQYF. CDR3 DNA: TGTGCCAGCACCTGGGACAGGGGGGCCTACGAGCAGTACTTC.

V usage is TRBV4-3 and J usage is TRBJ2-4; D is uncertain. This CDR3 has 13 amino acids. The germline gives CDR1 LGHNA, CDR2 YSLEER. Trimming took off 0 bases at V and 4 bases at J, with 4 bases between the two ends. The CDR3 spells CASSQDLKNIQYF. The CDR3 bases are TGCGCCAGCAGCCAAGACCTTAAAAACATTCAGTACTTC.

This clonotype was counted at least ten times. The CDR3 region has the DNA TGTGCCAGCAGTACCTGGGTAGGCAGGGATCAAGAGACCCAGTACTTC. Translated, it gives CASSTWVGRDQETQYF. The chain is built from TRBV12-3 or TRBV12-4 and TRBJ2-5, with TRBD1 as a possible D gene (5 bases). CDR3 size: 16 residues. The germline V and J ends were trimmed by 5 bases and 2 bases, with 18 bases remaining between them.

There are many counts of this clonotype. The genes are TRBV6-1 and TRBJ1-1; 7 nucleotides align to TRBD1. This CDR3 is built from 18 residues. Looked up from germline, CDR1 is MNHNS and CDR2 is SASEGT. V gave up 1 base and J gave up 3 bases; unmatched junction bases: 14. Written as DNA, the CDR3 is TGTGCCAGCAGTGAAGACCCCAGGGGGTACTATCCCGACACTGAAGCTTTCTTT. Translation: CASSEDPRGYYPDTEAFF.

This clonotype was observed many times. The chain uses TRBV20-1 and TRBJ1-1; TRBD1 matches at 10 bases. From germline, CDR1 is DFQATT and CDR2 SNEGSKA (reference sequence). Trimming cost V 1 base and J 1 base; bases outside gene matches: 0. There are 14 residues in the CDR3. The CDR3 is CSARGDRGNTEAFF. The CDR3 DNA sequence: TGCAGTGCTAGAGGGGACAGGGGGAACACTGAAGCTTTCTTT.

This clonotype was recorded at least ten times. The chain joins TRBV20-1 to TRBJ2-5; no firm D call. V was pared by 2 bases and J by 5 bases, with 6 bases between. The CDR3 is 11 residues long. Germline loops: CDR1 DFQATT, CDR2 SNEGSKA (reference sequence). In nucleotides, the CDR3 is TGCAGTGCTAGAACGATGGAGACCCAGTACTTC. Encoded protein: CSARTMETQYF.

This chain's CDR3 is CASSQETSGSSTDTQYF. CDR3 nucleotides: TGTGCCAGCAGCCAAGAAACTAGCGGGAGTAGCACAGATACGCAGTATTTT. V and J are TRBV4-2 and TRBJ2-3; 11 nucleotides agree with TRBD2. Germline V gives CDR1 LGHNA, CDR2 YNFKEQ. The V and J ends lost 0 bases and 0 bases, in that order; junction bases with no gene match: 2. CDR3 length equals 17 residues.

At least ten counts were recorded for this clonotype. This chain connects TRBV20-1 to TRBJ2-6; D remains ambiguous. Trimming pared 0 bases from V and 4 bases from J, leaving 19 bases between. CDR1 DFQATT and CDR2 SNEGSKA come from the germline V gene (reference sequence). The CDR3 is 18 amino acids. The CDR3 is CSARDGEFDLPGANVLTF. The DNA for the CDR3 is TGCAGTGCTAGAGACGGAGAGTTTGATCTACCGGGGGCCAACGTCCTGACTTTC.

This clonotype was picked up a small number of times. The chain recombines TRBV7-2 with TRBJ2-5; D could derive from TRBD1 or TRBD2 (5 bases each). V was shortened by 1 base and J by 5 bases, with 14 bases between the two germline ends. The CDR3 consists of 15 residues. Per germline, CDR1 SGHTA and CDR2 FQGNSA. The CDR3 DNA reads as TGTGCCAGCAGCTTAGTTTCGGGGCTTAGGGAGACCCAGTACTTC. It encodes CASSLVSGLRETQYF.

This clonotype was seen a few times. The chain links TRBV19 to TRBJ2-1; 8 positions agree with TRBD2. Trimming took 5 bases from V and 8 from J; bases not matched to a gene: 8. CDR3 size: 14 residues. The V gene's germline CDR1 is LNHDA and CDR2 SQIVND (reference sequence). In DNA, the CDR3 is TGTGCCAGTAGTTTAAGGACTAGCATGGATGAGCAGTTCTTC. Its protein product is CASSLRTSMDEQFF.

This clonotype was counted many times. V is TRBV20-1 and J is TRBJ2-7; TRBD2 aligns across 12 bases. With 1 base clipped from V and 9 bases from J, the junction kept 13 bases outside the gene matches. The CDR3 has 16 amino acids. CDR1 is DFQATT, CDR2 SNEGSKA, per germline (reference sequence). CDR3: CSARVQRRLAGDGQYF. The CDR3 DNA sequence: TGCAGTGCTAGAGTACAGCGGAGACTAGCGGGGGACGGGCAGTACTTC.

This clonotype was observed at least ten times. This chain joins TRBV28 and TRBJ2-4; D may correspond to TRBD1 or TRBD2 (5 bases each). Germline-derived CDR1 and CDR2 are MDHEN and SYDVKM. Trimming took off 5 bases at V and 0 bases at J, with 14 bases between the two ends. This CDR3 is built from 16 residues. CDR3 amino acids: CASSGWGRVAKNIQYF. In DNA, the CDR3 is TGTGCCAGCAGTGGGTGGGGGAGAGTAGCCAAAAACATTCAGTACTTC.

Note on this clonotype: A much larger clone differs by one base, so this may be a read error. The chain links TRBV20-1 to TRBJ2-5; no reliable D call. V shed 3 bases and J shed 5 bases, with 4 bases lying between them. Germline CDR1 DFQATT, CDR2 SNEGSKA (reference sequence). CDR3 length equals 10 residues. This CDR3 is CSASGETQYF. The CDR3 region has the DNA TGCAGTGCTAGTGGGGAGACCCAGTACTTC.

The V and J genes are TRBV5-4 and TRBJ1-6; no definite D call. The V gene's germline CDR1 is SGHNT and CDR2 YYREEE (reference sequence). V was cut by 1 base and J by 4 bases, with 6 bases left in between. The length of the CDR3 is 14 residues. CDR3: CASSLQAYNSPLHF. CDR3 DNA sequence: TGTGCCAGCAGCTTGCAGGCATATAATTCACCCCTCCACTTT.

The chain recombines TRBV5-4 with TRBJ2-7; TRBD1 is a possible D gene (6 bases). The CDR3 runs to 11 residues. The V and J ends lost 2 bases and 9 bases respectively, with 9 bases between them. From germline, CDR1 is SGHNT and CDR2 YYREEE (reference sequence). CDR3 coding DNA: TGTGCCAGCAGCTTAGGGGGAAGGCAGTACTTC. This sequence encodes CASSLGGRQYF.

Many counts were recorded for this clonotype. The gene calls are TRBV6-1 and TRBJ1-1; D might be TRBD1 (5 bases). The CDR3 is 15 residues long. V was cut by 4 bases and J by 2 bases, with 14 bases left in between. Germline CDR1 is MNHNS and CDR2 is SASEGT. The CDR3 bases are TGTGCCAGCAGTGGTCCGGGACGGCGAAACACTGAAGCTTTCTTT. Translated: CASSGPGRRNTEAFF.

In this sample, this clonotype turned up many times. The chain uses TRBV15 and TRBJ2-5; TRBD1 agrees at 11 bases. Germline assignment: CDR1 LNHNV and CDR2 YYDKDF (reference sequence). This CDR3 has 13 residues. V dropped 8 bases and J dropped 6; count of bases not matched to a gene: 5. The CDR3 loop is CATEGQGAKTQYF. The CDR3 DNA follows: TGTGCCACCGAAGGACAGGGGGCAAAGACCCAGTACTTC.

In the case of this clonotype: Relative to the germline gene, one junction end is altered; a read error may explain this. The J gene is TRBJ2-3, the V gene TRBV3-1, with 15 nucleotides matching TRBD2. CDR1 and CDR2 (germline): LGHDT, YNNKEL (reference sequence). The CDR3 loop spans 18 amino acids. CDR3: CACSQELGLAGGTDTQYF. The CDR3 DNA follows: TGTGCCTGCAGCCAAGAGCTGGGACTAGCGGGGGGAACAGATACGCAGTATTTT.

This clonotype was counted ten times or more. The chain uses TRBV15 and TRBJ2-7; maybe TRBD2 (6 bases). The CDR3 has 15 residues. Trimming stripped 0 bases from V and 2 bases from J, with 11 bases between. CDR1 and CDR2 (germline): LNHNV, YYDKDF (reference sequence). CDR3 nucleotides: TGTGCCACCAGCAGAGATGCCGGGGGAACCTACGAGCAGTACTTC. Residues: CATSRDAGGTYEQYF.

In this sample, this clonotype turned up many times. DNA for the CDR3: TGTGCCAGCAGCTTAGAGGACAGCACAGATACGCAGTATTTT. This encodes CASSLEDSTDTQYF. The chain links TRBV7-6 to TRBJ2-3, with D unresolved. Between the trimmed V and J ends, which lost 1 base and 0 bases, there was a span of 5 bases. This CDR3 spans 14 amino acids. Germline lookup yields CDR1 SGHVS and CDR2 FNYEAQ.

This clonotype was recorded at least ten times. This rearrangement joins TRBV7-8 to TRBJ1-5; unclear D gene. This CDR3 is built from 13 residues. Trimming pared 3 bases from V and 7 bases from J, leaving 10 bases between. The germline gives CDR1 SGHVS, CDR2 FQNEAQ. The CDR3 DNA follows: TGTGCCAGCAGCTTTTCGAATGAACAGCCCCAGCATTTT. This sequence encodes CASSFSNEQPQHF. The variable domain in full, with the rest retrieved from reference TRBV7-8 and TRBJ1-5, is GAGVSQSPRYKVAKRGQDVALRCDPISGHVSLFWYQQALGQGPEFLTYFQNEAQLDKSGLPSDRFFAERPEGSVSTLKIQRTQQEDSAVYLCASSFSNEQPQHFGDGTRLSIL.

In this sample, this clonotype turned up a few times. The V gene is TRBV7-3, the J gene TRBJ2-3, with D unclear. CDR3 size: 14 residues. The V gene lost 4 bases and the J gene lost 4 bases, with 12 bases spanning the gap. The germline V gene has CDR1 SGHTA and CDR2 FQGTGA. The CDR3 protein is CASSSIRASDTQYF. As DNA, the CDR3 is TGTGCCAGCAGCTCGATTCGGGCCTCAGATACGCAGTATTTT.

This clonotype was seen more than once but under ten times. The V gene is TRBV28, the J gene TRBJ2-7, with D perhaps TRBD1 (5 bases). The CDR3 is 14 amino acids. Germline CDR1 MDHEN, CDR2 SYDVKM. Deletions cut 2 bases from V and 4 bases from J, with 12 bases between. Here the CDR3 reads CASSLKQGVYEQYF. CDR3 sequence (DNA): TGTGCCAGCAGTTTAAAGCAAGGGGTGTACGAGCAGTACTTC.

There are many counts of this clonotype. The CDR3 nucleotides are TGTGCCAGCAGCCAAGGGGACACCCCGAACACCGGGGAGCTGTTTTTT. Protein product: CASSQGDTPNTGELFF. This chain connects TRBV3-1 to TRBJ2-2, with D tentatively TRBD1 (6 bases). Between the trimmed V and J ends, which lost 1 base and 0 bases, there was a span of 9 bases. In germline, CDR1 is LGHDT, CDR2 YNNKEL (reference sequence). The CDR3 consists of 16 residues.